Listed here are 13 T cell receptor beta chains from one sample, sequenced in a study of cytomegalovirus exposure and HLA in healthy donors. Amplification used 60 Vbeta primers and 13 Jbeta primers. TCRdb's table, derived via immunoSEQ multiplex PCR, lists solely in-frame clones and lacks some. Altogether around 130,000 clones are present, about 78% being singletons, with the ten largest covering approximately 2.9%. The sequenced material came from PBMCs. Every receptor here comes from a human donor in good health.

This clone came up a few times. This rearrangement joins TRBV10-3 to TRBJ2-3; D call uncertain. This CDR3 comprises 13 residues. Germline assignment: CDR1 ENHRY and CDR2 SYGVKD. Between the trimmed V and J ends, which lost 7 bases and 0 bases, there was a span of 8 bases. CDR3 residues: CAITRSSTDTQYF. In DNA form, the CDR3 reads TGTGCCATCACCCGGTCTAGCACAGATACGCAGTATTTT.

This clone was counted a few times. The genes are TRBV6-1 and TRBJ2-1, with 13 bases that match TRBD2. V was pared by 10 bases and J by 10 bases, with 7 bases of the junction left unmatched. The CDR3 has 13 residues. The germline CDR1 and CDR2 sequences are MNHNS and SASEGT. CDR3: CATGLAGAREQFF. In DNA form, the CDR3 reads TGTGCCACTGGACTAGCGGGGGCCCGGGAGCAGTTCTTC.

The chain has TRBV28 and TRBJ1-3; D unclear. The CDR3 has 15 amino acids. Trimming pared 5 bases from V and 3 bases from J, leaving 14 bases between. Per the germline V gene, CDR1 is MDHEN and CDR2 is SYDVKM. The CDR3 bases are TGTGCCAGCAGTATCACCCCCACTTATGGAAACACCATATATTTT. Translation: CASSITPTYGNTIYF.

This sequence joins TRBV5-1 and TRBJ2-1, with D uncertain. Trimming took 1 base from V and 2 from J, leaving 10 bases between them. There are 15 residues in the CDR3. Germline loops: CDR1 SGHRS, CDR2 YFSETQ. In nucleotides, the CDR3 is TGCGCCAGCAGCTTGCAGGTATCCACCTACAATGAGCAGTTCTTC. This encodes CASSLQVSTYNEQFF.

V gene TRBV5-4 combines with J gene TRBJ1-3; 7 bases are a match to TRBD1. With 2 bases clipped from V and 2 bases from J, the junction kept 4 bases outside the gene matches. The CDR3 length is 15 residues. The germline V gene has CDR1 SGHNT and CDR2 YYREEE (reference sequence). The CDR3 DNA reads as TGTGCCAGCAGCTTATCTGGGACAGCTGGAAACACCATATATTTT. Protein: CASSLSGTAGNTIYF. The complete variable domain, with remaining parts taken from reference TRBV5-4 and TRBJ1-3, reads ETGVTQSPTHLIKTRGQQVTLRCSSQSGHNTVSWYQQALGQGPQFIFQYYREEENGRGNFPPRFSGLQFPNYSSELNVNALELDDSALYLCASSLSGTAGNTIYFGEGSWLTVV.

V is TRBV5-4 and J is TRBJ2-1; 9 bases map to TRBD2. CDR1 is SGHNT and CDR2 is YYREEE in the germline V gene (reference sequence). V trimming: 1 base; J trimming: 3 bases; junction bases outside the gene matches: 5. The CDR3 has 16 residues. CDR3 nucleotide sequence: TGTGCCAGCAGCTTGAGGGCGACTAGCGGCTACAATGAGCAGTTCTTC. Its protein is CASSLRATSGYNEQFF. Full variable domain (remainder filled in from reference TRBV5-4 and TRBJ2-1): ETGVTQSPTHLIKTRGQQVTLRCSSQSGHNTVSWYQQALGQGPQFIFQYYREEENGRGNFPPRFSGLQFPNYSSELNVNALELDDSALYLCASSLRATSGYNEQFFGPGTRLTVL.

This sequence joins TRBV7-2 and TRBJ2-7, with a weak D call TRBD1 (5 bases). V shed 5 bases and J shed 3 bases, with 8 bases lying between them. The CDR3 is 12 amino acids. Germline-derived CDR1 and CDR2 are SGHTA and FQGNSA. As DNA, the CDR3 is TGTGCCAGCAGCCCCGGACACTACGAGCAGTACTTC. Translating it yields CASSPGHYEQYF.

Concerning this clone: One end of the junction fails to match germline, which may point to a read error. The chain uses TRBV7-9 and TRBJ2-1; TRBD2 agrees at 7 bases. The CDR3 runs to 17 residues. Germline assignment: CDR1 SEHNR and CDR2 FQNEAQ (reference sequence). This CDR3 is CSSSYRHGEGTYNEQFF. The CDR3 DNA is TGTTCCAGCAGCTACCGGCACGGGGAGGGCACCTACAATGAGCAGTTCTTC.

The chain joins TRBV2 to TRBJ1-1; the D gene is possibly TRBD1 (5 bases). The CDR3 runs 13 residues. Germline V lookup: CDR1 SNHLY, CDR2 FYNNEI. Trimming removed 7 bases from V and 2 bases from J, with 11 bases in between. For the CDR3, the DNA is TGTGCCAGCACAATCGGGGGTAACACTGAAGCTTTCTTT. Its translation: CASTIGGNTEAFF.

The chain links TRBV28 to TRBJ2-1; 8 bases line up with TRBD1. V gave up 4 bases and J gave up 2 bases; unmatched junction bases: 7. Germline CDR1 is MDHEN and CDR2 is SYDVKM. The CDR3 length is 16 residues. DNA for the CDR3: TGTGCCAGCAGTTCCCTCCAGGGGGCGCCCTACAATGAGCAGTTCTTC. Its translation is CASSSLQGAPYNEQFF.

This rearrangement joins TRBV5-4 to TRBJ2-3; TRBD1 agrees at 8 bases. V shed 0 bases and J 4 bases; nucleotides not matched to a gene: 7. The CDR3 is made up of 16 amino acids. Germline lookup yields CDR1 SGHNT and CDR2 YYREEE (reference sequence). The CDR3 DNA is TGTGCCAGCAGCTTGGGGGGCAGGGGGCGGCCAGATACGCAGTATTTT. The encoded protein is CASSLGGRGRPDTQYF. The full variable domain, with the rest looked up from reference TRBV5-4 and TRBJ2-3, is ETGVTQSPTHLIKTRGQQVTLRCSSQSGHNTVSWYQQALGQGPQFIFQYYREEENGRGNFPPRFSGLQFPNYSSELNVNALELDDSALYLCASSLGGRGRPDTQYFGPGTRLTVL.

V usage is TRBV6-1 and J usage is TRBJ2-2, with TRBD1 identical over 7 bases. V shed 9 bases and J 4 bases; nucleotides not matched to a gene: 11. This CDR3 is 15 amino acids long. The germline V gene has CDR1 MNHNS and CDR2 SASEGT. The CDR3 nucleotides read TGTGCCAGAAAGACAGGGTCTCGGTCCACCGGGGAGCTGTTTTTT. It translates to CARKTGSRSTGELFF.

This clone has a handful of counts. V and J are TRBV29-1 and TRBJ2-3, with 9 nucleotides matching TRBD2. This CDR3 contains 15 residues. J lost 2 bases, V lost 4 bases, and 7 bases had no gene match. The germline V gene encodes CDR1 SQVTM and CDR2 ANQGSEA. The CDR3 DNA is TGCAGCGTTGGAAGGCTAGCGGGATCCACAGATACGCAGTATTTT. Amino acids: CSVGRLAGSTDTQYF.